The 21 T cell receptor beta chains below were found in one sample sequenced in a study of cytomegalovirus exposure and HLA in healthy donors. Only in-frame clones appear in the TCRdb table, and some are missing; sequencing was by immunoSEQ multiplex PCR. The sample carries about 160,000 clones, 85% recorded once. Sequenced: PBMCs. The receptor source for this set is a man aged 25-45 years in good health and CMV-seropositive.

The CDR3 spells CASSLGTSGQETQYF. Here the CDR3 DNA reads TGTGCCAGCAGCTTGGGGACTAGCGGCCAAGAGACCCAGTACTTC. This chain links TRBV5-4 with TRBJ2-5; 10 bases agree with TRBD2. V shed 0 bases and J 1 base; nucleotides not matched to a gene: 0. Germline CDR1 is SGHNT and CDR2 is YYREEE (reference sequence). This CDR3 comprises 15 residues.

The V and J genes are TRBV6-1 and TRBJ1-1; no clear D. V shed 5 bases and J shed 5 bases, with 15 bases lying between them. This CDR3 has 14 amino acids. Germline lookup yields CDR1 MNHNS and CDR2 SASEGT. Here the CDR3 DNA reads TGTGCCAGCAGTCGTGTCTCTTCGGGTACTGAAGCTTTCTTT. Encoded protein: CASSRVSSGTEAFF.

This sequence joins TRBV7-2 and TRBJ2-7, with D perhaps TRBD2 (6 bases). From germline, CDR1 is SGHTA and CDR2 FQGNSA. V was cut by 7 bases and J by 0 bases, with 13 bases left in between. CDR3 length: 14 amino acids. The CDR3 sequence is CASTLALLSYEQYF. The CDR3 DNA follows: TGTGCCAGCACGCTAGCGCTTCTCTCCTACGAGCAGTACTTC.

The rearrangement links TRBV7-9 to TRBJ2-5; perhaps TRBD1 as D (6 bases). The CDR3 loop spans 16 amino acids. The germline CDR1 and CDR2 sequences are SEHNR and FQNEAQ (reference sequence). V lost 5 bases to trimming and J lost 2 bases, with 18 bases between them. CDR3 in amino acids: CASSPPRGPKQETQYF. CDR3 nucleotides: TGTGCCAGCAGCCCCCCCAGGGGCCCCAAACAAGAGACCCAGTACTTC.

The J gene is TRBJ2-3, the V gene TRBV25-1; D might be TRBD1 (5 bases). Germline CDR1 and CDR2: MGHDK and SYGVNS. The V and J ends lost 3 bases and 0 bases respectively, with 10 bases between them. The CDR3 is 15 amino acids. The DNA for the CDR3 is TGTGCCAGCAGTGACGTGGGGCGGAGCACAGATACGCAGTATTTT. Amino acids: CASSDVGRSTDTQYF.

The V and J genes are TRBV10-3 and TRBJ2-7; possibly TRBD2 for D (6 bases). The CDR3 runs 14 residues. V was cut by 7 bases and J by 5 bases, with 18 bases left in between. CDR1 ENHRY and CDR2 SYGVKD come from the germline V gene. The CDR3 loop is CAIMDGTLADEQYF. The CDR3 region has the DNA TGTGCCATCATGGACGGGACTTTAGCCGACGAGCAGTACTTC.

The J gene is TRBJ2-5, the V gene TRBV9; 8 positions match TRBD1. V gave up 3 bases and J gave up 5 bases; unmatched junction bases: 6. The CDR3 has 14 residues. The V gene's germline CDR1 is SGDLS and CDR2 YYNGEE. CDR3 region: CASSAGTGGETQYF. CDR3 DNA: TGTGCCAGCAGCGCCGGGACAGGAGGCGAGACCCAGTACTTC.

CDR3 region: CASSPQALRGALGEQYF. The CDR3 DNA reads as TGTGCCAGCTCCCCACAGGCTCTGCGGGGGGCCCTCGGCGAGCAGTACTTC. The chain joins TRBV27 to TRBJ2-7; TRBD2 matches at 8 bases. This CDR3 is 17 amino acids long. Looked up from germline, CDR1 is MNHEY and CDR2 is SMNVEV (reference sequence). After removal of 8 bases from V and 6 bases from J, the junction contained 21 bases not matched to a gene.

This chain uses TRBV7-8 with TRBJ2-5; 7 bases are a match to TRBD1. The V gene end was trimmed by 5 bases and the J gene end by 7 bases; junction bases not matched to a gene: 7. Per germline, CDR1 SGHVS and CDR2 FQNEAQ. The CDR3 has 13 residues. The CDR3 DNA sequence: TGTGCCAGCAGCGCCCGACAGGGAAGGACCCAGTACTTC. Translation gives CASSARQGRTQYF.

The rearrangement uses TRBV4-2 and TRBJ2-5, with TRBD1 identical over 8 bases. The CDR3 is 16 amino acids. Per germline, CDR1 LGHNA and CDR2 YNFKEQ. The J segment lost 4 bases and the V segment lost 0 bases, leaving 7 bases of the junction unmatched. For the CDR3, the DNA is TGTGCCAGCAGCCAAGATCAGGCAGGGGGCAGAGAGACCCAGTACTTC. Translation gives CASSQDQAGGRETQYF.

This clone was recorded only once. The rearrangement links TRBV13 to TRBJ2-3; the D is unclear. Germline V lookup: CDR1 PRHDT, CDR2 FYEKMQ (reference sequence). V gave up 6 bases and J gave up 2 bases, with 9 bases separating them. The CDR3 runs to 13 residues. The CDR3 DNA reads as TGTGCCAGCAGGGGCCACGACACAGATACGCAGTATTTT. It is translated as CASRGHDTDTQYF.

The chain combines TRBV19 with TRBJ1-5, with D unresolved. CDR1 is LNHDA and CDR2 is SQIVND in the germline V gene (reference sequence). V was pared by 7 bases and J by 4 bases, with 14 bases between. This CDR3 is 14 amino acids long. In DNA, the CDR3 is TGTGCCAGTAAAAGGCAGACTGGTAATCAGCCCCAGCATTTT. This encodes CASKRQTGNQPQHF.

The chain uses TRBV9 and TRBJ2-2, with a possible D match to TRBD2 (6 bases). Germline loops: CDR1 SGDLS, CDR2 YYNGEE. Between the trimmed V and J ends, which lost 0 bases and 6 bases, there was a span of 9 bases. The CDR3 extends over 14 amino acids. The CDR3 spells CASSVVPGAGELFF. Here the CDR3 DNA reads TGTGCCAGCAGCGTAGTTCCGGGGGCCGGGGAGCTGTTTTTT.

The CDR3 region has the DNA TGCGCCAGCAGCCAAGTTCTCGCAACTAATGAAAAACTGTTTTTT. Translation gives CASSQVLATNEKLFF. The chain employs TRBV4-1 and TRBJ1-4; D not resolved. In germline, CDR1 is MGHRA, CDR2 YSYEKL. Trimming removed 1 base at V and 0 bases at J, with 6 bases between. The CDR3 has 15 amino acids.

The chain is built from TRBV9 and TRBJ2-5, with 14 bases identical to TRBD2. The CDR3 sequence is 17 residues long. Per the germline V gene, CDR1 is SGDLS and CDR2 is YYNGEE. Trimming cost V 3 bases and J 4 bases; bases outside gene matches: 8. The CDR3 region is CASSAWTSGGPRETQYF. CDR3 nucleotide sequence: TGTGCCAGCAGCGCCTGGACTAGCGGGGGGCCCCGAGAGACCCAGTACTTC.

The rearrangement joins TRBV6-5 to TRBJ2-7; 8 bases are a match to TRBD2. The V and J ends lost 8 bases and 4 bases, in that order; junction bases with no gene match: 13. Germline V gene lookup returns CDR1 MNHEY and CDR2 SVGAGI. This CDR3 contains 15 residues. The CDR3 coding sequence is TGTGCCAGCTCACTCATCCGCGGGGGGCTGTACGAGCAGTACTTC. It is translated as CASSLIRGGLYEQYF.

This chain uses TRBV5-6 with TRBJ2-4; 10 bases match TRBD1. Trimming cost V 5 bases and J 4 bases; bases outside gene matches: 12. Germline CDR1 SGHDT, CDR2 YYEEEE. This CDR3 is built from 17 residues. The CDR3 is CASSFLGTGERKNIQYF. As DNA, the CDR3 is TGTGCCAGCAGTTTTCTCGGGACAGGGGAGAGGAAAAACATTCAGTACTTC.

The chain combines TRBV25-1 with TRBJ1-1; D remains unclear. Trimming took 5 bases from V and 4 from J, leaving 8 bases between them. CDR3 length equals 12 residues. Germline assignment: CDR1 MGHDK and CDR2 SYGVNS. The CDR3 region has the DNA TGTGCCAGCAGTCTGCGCCCCACTGAAGCTTTCTTT. As protein: CASSLRPTEAFF.

The chain recombines TRBV15 with TRBJ2-7; D ambiguous. V dropped 5 bases and J dropped 5 bases, with 16 bases sitting between them. Germline V gene lookup returns CDR1 LNHNV and CDR2 YYDKDF (reference sequence). The CDR3 loop spans 14 amino acids. The CDR3 region is CATSYLTHSDEQYF. The CDR3 nucleotides read TGTGCCACCAGCTATTTAACTCACTCGGACGAGCAGTACTTC.

Only one count was recorded for this clone. The chain combines TRBV19 with TRBJ1-5; D is unclear. Germline loops: CDR1 LNHDA, CDR2 SQIVND (reference sequence). V shed 2 bases and J shed 0 bases, with 8 bases lying between them. The CDR3 loop spans 15 amino acids. The CDR3 is CASSISRDSNQPQHF. In DNA form, the CDR3 reads TGTGCCAGTAGTATATCGAGGGATAGCAATCAGCCCCAGCATTTT.

The genes are TRBV18 and TRBJ2-7; 7 positions agree with TRBD1. This CDR3 is built from 14 residues. Germline loops: CDR1 KGHSH, CDR2 LQKENI. V gave up 0 bases and J gave up 3 bases; unmatched junction bases: 2. The CDR3 coding sequence is TGTGCCAGCTCACCACCCGGACAGGTCTACGAGCAGTACTTC. This sequence encodes CASSPPGQVYEQYF.